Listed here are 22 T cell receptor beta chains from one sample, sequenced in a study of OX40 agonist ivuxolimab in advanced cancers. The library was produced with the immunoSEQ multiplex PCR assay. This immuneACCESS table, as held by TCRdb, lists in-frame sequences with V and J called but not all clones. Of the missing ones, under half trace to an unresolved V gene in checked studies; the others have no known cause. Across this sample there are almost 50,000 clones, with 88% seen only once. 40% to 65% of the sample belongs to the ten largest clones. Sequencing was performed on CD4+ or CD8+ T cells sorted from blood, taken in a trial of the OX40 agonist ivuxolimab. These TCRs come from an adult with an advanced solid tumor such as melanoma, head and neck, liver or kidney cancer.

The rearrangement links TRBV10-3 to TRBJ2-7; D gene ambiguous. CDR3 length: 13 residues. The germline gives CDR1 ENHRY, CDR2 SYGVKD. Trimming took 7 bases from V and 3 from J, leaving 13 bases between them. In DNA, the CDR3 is TGTGCCATCACCTCGAGCGAAGACTACGAGCAGTACTTC. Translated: CAITSSEDYEQYF.

CDR3 DNA: TGTGCCAGCAGCTTGGGGGACAGGGGGAACATTCAGTACTTC. Its translation is CASSLGDRGNIQYF. The chain has TRBV5-8 and TRBJ2-4; 11 bases match TRBD1. The CDR3 is 14 residues long. The V gene end was trimmed by 0 bases and the J gene end by 7 bases; junction bases not matched to a gene: 0. The germline V gene has CDR1 SGHTS and CDR2 YDEGEE. The whole variable domain, remainder taken from reference TRBV5-8 and TRBJ2-4, is EAGVTQSPTHLIKTRGQQATLRCSPISGHTSVYWYQQALGLGLQFLLWYDEGEERNRGNFPPRFSGRQFPNYSSELNVNALELEDSALYLCASSLGDRGNIQYFGAGTRLSVL.

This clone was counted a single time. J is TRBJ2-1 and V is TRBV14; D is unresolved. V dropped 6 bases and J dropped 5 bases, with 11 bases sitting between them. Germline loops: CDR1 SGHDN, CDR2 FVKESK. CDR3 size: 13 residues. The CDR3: CASRPAGNNEQFF. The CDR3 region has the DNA TGTGCCAGCAGGCCCGCAGGTAACAATGAGCAGTTCTTC.

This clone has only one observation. The CDR3 nucleotides read TGTGCCTGGAGCACAGGGGGGACTGAAGCTTTCTTT. It codes for CAWSTGGTEAFF. V usage is TRBV30 and J usage is TRBJ1-1, with 8 bases identical to TRBD1. The junction had 2 bases not matched to a gene; V was cut back by 3 bases and J by 5 bases. The V gene's germline CDR1 is GTSNPN and CDR2 SVGIG (reference sequence). The CDR3 spans 12 residues.

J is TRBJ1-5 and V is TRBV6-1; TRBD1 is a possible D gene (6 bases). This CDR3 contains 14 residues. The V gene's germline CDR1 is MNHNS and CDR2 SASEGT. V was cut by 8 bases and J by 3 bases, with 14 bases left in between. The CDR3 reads CASGGDRNNQPQHF. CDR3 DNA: TGTGCCAGCGGGGGTGACAGGAACAATCAGCCCCAGCATTTT.

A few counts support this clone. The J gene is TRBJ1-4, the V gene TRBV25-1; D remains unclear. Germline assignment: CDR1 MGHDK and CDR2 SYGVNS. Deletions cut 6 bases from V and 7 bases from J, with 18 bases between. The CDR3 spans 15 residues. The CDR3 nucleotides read TGTGCCAGCAGGGGAACGGGGTTGGTCCGTGAAAAACTGTTTTTT. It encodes CASRGTGLVREKLFF.

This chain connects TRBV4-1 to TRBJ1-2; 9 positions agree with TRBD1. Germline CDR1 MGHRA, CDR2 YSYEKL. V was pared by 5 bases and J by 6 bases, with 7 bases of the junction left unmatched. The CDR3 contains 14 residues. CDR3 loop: CASSTGTGWNGYTF. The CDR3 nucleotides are TGCGCCAGCAGCACGGGGACAGGGTGGAATGGCTACACCTTC.

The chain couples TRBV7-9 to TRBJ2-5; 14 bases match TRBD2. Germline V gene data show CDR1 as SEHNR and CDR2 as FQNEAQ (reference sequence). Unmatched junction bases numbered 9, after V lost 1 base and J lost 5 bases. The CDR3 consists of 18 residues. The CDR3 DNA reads TGTGCCAGCAGCTTAGGAGCGACTAGCGGGGGGGCCTGGGAGACCCAGTACTTC. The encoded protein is CASSLGATSGGAWETQYF.

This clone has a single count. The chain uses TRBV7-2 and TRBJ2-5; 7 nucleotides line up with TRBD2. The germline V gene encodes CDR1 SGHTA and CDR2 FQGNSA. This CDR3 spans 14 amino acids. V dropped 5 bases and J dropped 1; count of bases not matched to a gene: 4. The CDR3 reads CASSGGGSQETQYF. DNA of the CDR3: TGTGCCAGCAGCGGGGGAGGGAGCCAAGAGACCCAGTACTTC. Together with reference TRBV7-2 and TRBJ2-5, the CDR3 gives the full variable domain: GAGVSQSPSNKVTEKGKDVELRCDPISGHTALYWYRQSLGQGLEFLIYFQGNSAPDKSGLPSDRFSAERTGGSVSTLTIQRTQQEDSAVYLCASSGGGSQETQYFGPGTRLLVL.

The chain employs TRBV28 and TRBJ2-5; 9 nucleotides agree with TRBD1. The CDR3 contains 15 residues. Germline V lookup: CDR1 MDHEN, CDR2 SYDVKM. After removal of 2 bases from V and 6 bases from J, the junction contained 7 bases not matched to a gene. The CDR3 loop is CASSLRDRARKTQYF. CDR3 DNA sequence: TGTGCCAGCAGTTTACGGGACAGGGCAAGAAAGACCCAGTACTTC.

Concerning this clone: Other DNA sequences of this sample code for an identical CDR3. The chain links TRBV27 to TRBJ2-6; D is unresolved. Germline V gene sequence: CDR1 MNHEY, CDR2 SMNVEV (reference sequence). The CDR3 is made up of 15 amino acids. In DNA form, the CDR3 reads TGTGCTAGCTGCCGGTGGGGCTCTGGGGCCAACGTCCTGACTTTC. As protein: CASCRWGSGANVLTF.

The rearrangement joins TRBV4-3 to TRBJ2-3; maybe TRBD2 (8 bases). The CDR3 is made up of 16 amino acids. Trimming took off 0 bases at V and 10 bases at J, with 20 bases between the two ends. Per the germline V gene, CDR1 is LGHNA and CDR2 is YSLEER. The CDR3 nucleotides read TGCGCCAGCAGCCAAGATAGGACAGGAGGGACTAGGCCGCAGTATTTT. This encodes CASSQDRTGGTRPQYF.

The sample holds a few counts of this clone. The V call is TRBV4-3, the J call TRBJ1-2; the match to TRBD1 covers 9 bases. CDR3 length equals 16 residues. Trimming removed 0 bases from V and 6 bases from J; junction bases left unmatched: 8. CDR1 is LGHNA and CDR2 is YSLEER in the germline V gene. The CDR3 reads CASSQEVGQGLNGYTF. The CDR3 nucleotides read TGCGCCAGCAGCCAAGAGGTCGGACAGGGGTTGAATGGCTACACCTTC.

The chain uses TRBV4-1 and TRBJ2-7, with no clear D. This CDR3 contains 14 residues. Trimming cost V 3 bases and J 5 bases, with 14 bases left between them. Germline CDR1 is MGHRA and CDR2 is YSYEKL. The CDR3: CASSQAGPFDEQYF. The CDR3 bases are TGCGCCAGCAGCCAGGCCGGCCCCTTCGACGAGCAGTACTTC.

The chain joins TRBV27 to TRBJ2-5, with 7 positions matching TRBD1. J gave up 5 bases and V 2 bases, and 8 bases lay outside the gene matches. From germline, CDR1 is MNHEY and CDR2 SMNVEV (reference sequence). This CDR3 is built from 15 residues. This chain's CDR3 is CASSLGLQGYETQYF. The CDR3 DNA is TGTGCCAGCAGTTTAGGTTTACAGGGGTACGAGACCCAGTACTTC.

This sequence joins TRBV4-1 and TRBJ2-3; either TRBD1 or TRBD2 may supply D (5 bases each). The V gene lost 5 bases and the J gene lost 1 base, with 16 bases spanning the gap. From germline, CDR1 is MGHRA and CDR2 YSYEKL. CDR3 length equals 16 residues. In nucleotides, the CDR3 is TGCGCCAGCAGCTACCGGTTGGGGACCGGCACAGATACGCAGTATTTT. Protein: CASSYRLGTGTDTQYF.

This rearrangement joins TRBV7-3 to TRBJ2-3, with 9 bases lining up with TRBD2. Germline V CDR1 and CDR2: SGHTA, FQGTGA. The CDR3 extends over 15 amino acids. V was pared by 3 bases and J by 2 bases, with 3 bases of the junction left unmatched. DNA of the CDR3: TGTGCCAGCAGCTTGACTAGCGGAAACACAGATACGCAGTATTTT. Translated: CASSLTSGNTDTQYF.

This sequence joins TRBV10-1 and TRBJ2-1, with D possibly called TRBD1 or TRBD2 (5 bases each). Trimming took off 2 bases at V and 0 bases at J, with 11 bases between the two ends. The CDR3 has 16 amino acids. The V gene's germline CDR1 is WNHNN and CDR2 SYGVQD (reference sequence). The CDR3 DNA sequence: TGCGCCAGCAGTGAGGGGGACGGTAGCTCCTACAATGAGCAGTTCTTC. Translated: CASSEGDGSSYNEQFF.

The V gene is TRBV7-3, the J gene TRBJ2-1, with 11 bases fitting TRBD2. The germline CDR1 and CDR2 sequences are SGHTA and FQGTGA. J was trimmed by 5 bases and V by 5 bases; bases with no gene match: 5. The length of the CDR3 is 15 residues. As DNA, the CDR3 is TGTGCCAGCAGCGAAACGGGACTAGCGGACAATGAGCAGTTCTTC. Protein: CASSETGLADNEQFF.

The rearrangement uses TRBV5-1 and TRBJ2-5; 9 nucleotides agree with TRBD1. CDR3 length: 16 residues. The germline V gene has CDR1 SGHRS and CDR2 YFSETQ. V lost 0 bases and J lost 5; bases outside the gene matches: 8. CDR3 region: CASSLGNTGGGETQYF. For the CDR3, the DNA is TGCGCCAGCAGCTTGGGGAATACAGGGGGCGGTGAGACCCAGTACTTC.

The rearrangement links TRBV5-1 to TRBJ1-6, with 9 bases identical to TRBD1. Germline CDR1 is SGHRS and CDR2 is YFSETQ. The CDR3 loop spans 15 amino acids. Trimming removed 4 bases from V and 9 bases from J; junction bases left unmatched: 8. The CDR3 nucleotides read TGCGCCAGCAGCCCGGGGACAGGGTTAAGTTCACCCCTCCACTTT. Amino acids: CASSPGTGLSSPLHF.

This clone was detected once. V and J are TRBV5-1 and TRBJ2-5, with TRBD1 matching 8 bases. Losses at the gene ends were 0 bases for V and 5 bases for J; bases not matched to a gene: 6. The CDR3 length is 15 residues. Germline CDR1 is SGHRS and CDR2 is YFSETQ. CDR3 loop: CASSLEPGGAETQYF. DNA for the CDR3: TGCGCCAGCAGCTTGGAGCCAGGGGGCGCGGAGACCCAGTACTTC. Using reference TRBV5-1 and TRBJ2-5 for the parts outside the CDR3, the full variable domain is KAGVTQTPRYLIKTRGQQVTLSCSPISGHRSVSWYQQTPGQGLQFLFEYFSETQRNKGNFPGRFSGRQFSNSRSEMNVSTLELGDSALYLCASSLEPGGAETQYFGPGTRLLVL.